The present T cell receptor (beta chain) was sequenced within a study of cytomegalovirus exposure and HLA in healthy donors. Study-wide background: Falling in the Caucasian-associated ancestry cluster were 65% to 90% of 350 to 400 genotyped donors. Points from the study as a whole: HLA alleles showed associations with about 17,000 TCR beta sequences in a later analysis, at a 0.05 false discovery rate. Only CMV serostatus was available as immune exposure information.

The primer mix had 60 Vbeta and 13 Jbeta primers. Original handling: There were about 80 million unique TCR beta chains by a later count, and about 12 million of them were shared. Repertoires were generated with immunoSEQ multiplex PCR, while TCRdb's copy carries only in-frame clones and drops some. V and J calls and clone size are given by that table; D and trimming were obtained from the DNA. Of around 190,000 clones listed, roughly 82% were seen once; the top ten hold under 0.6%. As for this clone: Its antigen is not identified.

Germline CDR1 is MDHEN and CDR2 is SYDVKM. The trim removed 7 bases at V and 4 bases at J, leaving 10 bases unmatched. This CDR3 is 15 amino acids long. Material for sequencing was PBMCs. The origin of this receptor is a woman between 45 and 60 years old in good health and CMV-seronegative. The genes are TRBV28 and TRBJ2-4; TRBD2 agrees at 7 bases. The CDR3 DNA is TGTGCCAGCACCCCTTTCGGACTAGGGAAAAACATTCAGTACTTC. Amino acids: CASTPFGLGKNIQYF.